These 5 T cell receptor beta chains were all obtained from the same sample, sequenced in a study of memory CD4+ T cells and cytomegalovirus serostatus. Single viable CD3+CD4+CD8-CD45RO+ cells were sorted as the memory CD4+ T cells. This table comes from immunoSEQ multiplex PCR, and its TCRdb copy is limited to in-frame clones, with some not included. The sample holds about 54,000 clones, about 70% seen once. Sequencing was performed on memory CD4+ T cells from blood. The receptors come from an adult in good health and CMV-seropositive.

Only a few counts were recorded for this clone. CDR3 nucleotide sequence: TGTGCCAGCAGTCAGCTCCCAAAAGGAGAGACCCAGTACTTC. It yields the protein CASSQLPKGETQYF. The chain uses TRBV2 and TRBJ2-5; D is ambiguous. The CDR3 has 14 amino acids. CDR1 SNHLY and CDR2 FYNNEI come from the germline V gene. V was trimmed by 5 bases and J by 4 bases, leaving 14 bases between them.

The V gene is TRBV7-9, the J gene TRBJ1-2, with TRBD1 matching over 9 bases. CDR3 length: 16 residues. Germline CDR1 reads SEHNR; CDR2 reads FQNEAQ (reference sequence). J lost 4 bases, V lost 5 bases, and 11 bases had no gene match. CDR3 residues: CASSTVAGTGFYGYTF. For the CDR3, the DNA is TGTGCCAGCAGCACCGTGGCAGGGACAGGGTTCTATGGCTACACCTTC.

V gene TRBV30 combines with J gene TRBJ2-5; D not certain. Germline V gene lookup returns CDR1 GTSNPN and CDR2 SVGIG (reference sequence). V was cut by 8 bases and J by 5 bases, with 18 bases left in between. The CDR3 has 13 amino acids. This chain's CDR3 is CAAGMGGVETQYF. In nucleotides, the CDR3 is TGTGCCGCCGGTATGGGTGGGGTGGAGACCCAGTACTTC.

The chain employs TRBV30 and TRBJ2-7; D uncertain. Between the trimmed V and J ends, which lost 4 bases and 1 base, there was a span of 5 bases. The CDR3 spans 11 residues. The germline CDR1 and CDR2 sequences are GTSNPN and SVGIG (reference sequence). The CDR3 bases are TGTGCCTGGAAGGATTCCTACGAGCAGTACTTC. Amino acids: CAWKDSYEQYF.

This chain joins TRBV28 and TRBJ2-7; a possible D gene is TRBD1 (6 bases). V lost 4 bases to trimming and J lost 1 base, with 14 bases between them. The CDR3 extends over 15 amino acids. CDR1 MDHEN and CDR2 SYDVKM come from the germline V gene. CDR3 residues: CASSSVGTSSYEQYV. In DNA, the CDR3 is TGTGCCAGCAGTTCGGTCGGGACATCGTCCTACGAGCAGTACGTC.